What follows is one T cell receptor beta chain and its context. CDR3 size: 13 residues. Trimming pared 3 bases from V and 1 base from J, leaving 6 bases between. From germline, CDR1 is LNHDA and CDR2 SQIVND (reference sequence). RNA extraction and reverse transcription yielded cDNA as sequencing template. TCRdb keeps only in-frame clones here, not all; method: immunoSEQ multiplex PCR. The sample lists 60,000 to 70,000 clones, 40% to 50% occurring once. The source of the sample is a study of CD8+ T cells in alopecia areata. The wider study: Treated patients received oral tofacitinib, 5 to 10 mg twice daily.

The TCR comes from a human donor with alopecia areata. The chain has TRBV19 and TRBJ1-1, with no clear D. Sequencing used CD8+ T cells sorted from blood, obtained at week 0. CDR3 in amino acids: CASSISRNTEAFF. DNA for the CDR3: TGTGCCAGTAGTATTTCGAGGAACACTGAAGCTTTCTTT.